The rows below give T cell receptor beta chains drawn from one sample of a study of blood T cell repertoires in COVID-19. This table comes from immunoSEQ multiplex PCR, and its TCRdb copy is limited to in-frame clones, with some not included. The data hold around 100,000 clones, with about 85% observed a single time. Sequences were obtained from peripheral blood. These receptors all stem from a woman aged 70-85 years with active or convalescent COVID-19. The CDR3 runs from the conserved cysteine through the conserved F or W. The D gene is left open where the match is weak. For some rows the clone size is stated as once, few or many, or as a class when expanded; others skip it.

v_gene	abundance	j_gene	d_gene	CDR3aa	CDR3nt
TRBV5-1	.	TRBJ2-2	.	CASSFDRPGELFF	TGCGCCAGCAGCTTTGACAGGCCCGGGGAGCTGTTTTTT
TRBV7-2	.	TRBJ1-5	TRBD1	CASSSRQGDNQPQHF	TGTGCCAGCAGCTCCCGACAGGGGGATAATCAGCCCCAGCATTTT
TRBV2	few	TRBJ2-1	.	CASSETQAGFNEQFF	TGTGCCAGCAGTGAAACCCAGGCAGGGTTCAATGAGCAGTTCTTC
TRBV4-3	few	TRBJ2-1	.	CASSKGGRSYNEQFF	TGCGCCAGCAGCAAGGGGGGGCGCTCCTACAATGAGCAGTTCTTC
TRBV30	.	TRBJ2-7	TRBD1	CAWSVGQGFLDEQYF	TGTGCCTGGAGTGTTGGACAGGGGTTCTTGGACGAGCAGTACTTC
TRBV9	.	TRBJ1-1	.	CASSVEGVGTEAFF	TGTGCCAGCAGCGTAGAGGGGGTAGGGACTGAAGCTTTCTTT
TRBV18	.	TRBJ1-5	.	CASRGDLNQPQHF	TGTGCCAGTCGGGGGGACTTAAATCAGCCCCAGCATTTT
TRBV10-3	once	TRBJ2-1	TRBD2	CAIREGLAYNEQFF	TGTGCCATCAGGGAGGGACTAGCGTACAATGAGCAGTTCTTC
TRBV6-6	.	TRBJ2-3	TRBD2	CASSKIAGTQGTQYF	TGTGCCAGCAGTAAGATAGCGGGGACCCAGGGCACGCAGTATTTT
TRBV19	.	TRBJ1-5	TRBD1	CATKPGTGFGDGNQPQHF	TGTGCCACCAAACCCGGGACAGGGTTTGGCGACGGCAATCAGCCCCAGCATTTT
TRBV20-1	.	TRBJ2-1	TRBD1	CSASAGTGANNEQFF	TGCAGTGCTAGTGCCGGGACAGGAGCTAACAATGAGCAGTTCTTC
TRBV4-1	.	TRBJ1-5	TRBD1	CASSLDRGAQPQHF	TGCGCCAGCAGCCTCGACAGGGGAGCTCAGCCCCAGCATTTT
TRBV20-1	.	TRBJ1-2	.	CSARDPSGYTF	TGCAGTGCTAGAGATCCTAGTGGCTACACCTTC
TRBV5-4	.	TRBJ2-5	TRBD1	CAGRSGQGIQETQYF	TGTGCCGGTCGGAGCGGACAGGGAATTCAAGAGACCCAGTACTTC
TRBV6-5	.	TRBJ1-5	TRBD1	CASRRNRGNQPQHF	TGTGCCAGCCGAAGAAACAGGGGAAATCAGCCCCAGCATTTT
TRBV6-4	.	TRBJ1-2	.	CACRQELNYGYTF	TGTGCCTGCAGACAGGAGCTAAACTATGGCTACACCTTC
TRBV10-3	.	TRBJ1-4	TRBD1	CAISELGGADNEKLFF	TGTGCCATCAGTGAGTTAGGGGGCGCCGATAATGAAAAACTGTTTTTT
TRBV27	.	TRBJ2-3	TRBD2	CASSPLAGDRADTQYF	TGTGCCAGCAGTCCGCTAGCGGGAGATAGGGCAGATACGCAGTATTTT
TRBV4-2	.	TRBJ1-3	.	CASNLLPGGSGNTIYF	TGTGCCAGCAACCTTCTACCGGGGGGCTCTGGAAACACCATATATTTT
TRBV19	.	TRBJ2-7	.	CASSIRGQLYEQYF	TGTGCCAGTAGTATAAGGGGTCAACTCTACGAGCAGTACTTC
TRBV7-2	.	TRBJ2-1	TRBD2	CASSLGGTSGNEQFF	TGTGCCAGCAGCTTAGGAGGGACTAGCGGCAATGAGCAGTTCTTC
TRBV9	.	TRBJ1-2	.	CASSAQGPLNYGYTF	TGTGCCAGCAGCGCCCAGGGCCCCCTTAACTATGGCTACACCTTC
TRBV5-1	.	TRBJ2-7	.	CASSPYMDEQYF	TGCGCCAGCAGCCCTTACATGGACGAGCAGTACTTC
TRBV4-1	.	TRBJ2-7	TRBD2	CASSRGTSGEYEQYF	TGCGCCAGCAGCCGGGGGACTAGCGGAGAATACGAGCAGTACTTC
TRBV7-8	.	TRBJ1-2	.	CASSLEVRNYGYTF	TGTGCCAGCAGCTTAGAGGTGCGGAACTATGGCTACACCTTC
TRBV2	once	TRBJ2-7	TRBD1	CASSKQGIGYEQYF	TGTGCCAGCAGTAAACAGGGGATCGGCTACGAGCAGTACTTC
TRBV5-6	.	TRBJ2-1	.	CASSTLGGITYNKQFF	TGTGCCAGCAGCACGCTAGGGGGTATAACCTACAATAAGCAGTTCTTC
TRBV7-2	.	TRBJ1-5	.	CASSLGLRSQPQHF	TGTGCCAGCAGCTTAGGGCTCAGAAGTCAGCCCCAGCATTTT
TRBV5-1	.	TRBJ1-1	.	CASSLVHSNTEAFF	TGCGCCAGCAGCTTGGTGCACTCGAACACTGAAGCTTTCTTT
TRBV28	.	TRBJ2-7	TRBD2	CASSSTSGGRAYEQYF	TGTGCCAGCAGTTCGACTAGCGGGGGGAGGGCCTACGAGCAGTACTTC
TRBV3-1/TRBV3-2	.	TRBJ2-7	.	CASRDINSYEQYF	TGTGCCAGCCGGGACATAAACTCCTACGAGCAGTACTTC
TRBV19	.	TRBJ2-7	TRBD2	CASSSGGWLAPYEQYF	TGTGCCAGTAGTAGCGGGGGTTGGCTAGCCCCCTACGAGCAGTACTTC
TRBV7-9	.	TRBJ2-2	.	CASGDMNTGELFF	TGTGCCTCAGGGGATATGAACACCGGGGAGCTGTTTTTT
TRBV6-5	.	TRBJ1-3	.	CASRAGVSGNTIYF	TGTGCCAGCAGAGCGGGGGTGTCGGGAAACACCATATATTTT
TRBV7-3	once	TRBJ2-2	TRBD1	CASSSATGDHGELFF	TGTGCCAGCAGCTCCGCGACAGGGGATCACGGGGAGCTGTTTTTT
TRBV28	.	TRBJ2-7	.	CASSLGTIGNYEQYF	TGTGCCAGCAGTTTGGGTACTATCGGGAACTACGAGCAGTACTTC
TRBV11-2	.	TRBJ2-2	TRBD2	CASSLGTSGLNTGELFF	TGTGCCAGCAGCCTGGGGACTAGCGGGCTGAACACCGGGGAGCTGTTTTTT
TRBV19	.	TRBJ1-1	.	CASSIPGDPSEAFF	TGTGCCAGTAGTATACCAGGGGATCCCTCTGAAGCTTTCTTT
TRBV7-2	.	TRBJ2-1	TRBD2	CASSLALLAGAGYNEQFF	TGTGCCAGCAGCTTAGCGTTGTTGGCGGGAGCTGGGTACAATGAGCAGTTCTTC
TRBV18	.	TRBJ2-3	.	CASSDGQRRTDTQYF	TGTGCCAGCTCAGACGGACAGCGACGCACAGATACGCAGTATTTT
TRBV7-2	.	TRBJ1-2	TRBD1	CASSTTGTNYGYTF	TGTGCCAGCAGCACGACAGGGACTAACTATGGCTACACCTTC
TRBV18	.	TRBJ2-7	.	CASSPEDGTYEQYF	TGTGCCAGCTCACCGGAGGACGGGACCTACGAGCAGTACTTC
TRBV7-9	many	TRBJ2-7	.	CASSLTSYEQYF	TGTGCCAGCAGCTTAACTAGCTACGAGCAGTACTTC
TRBV4-3	few	TRBJ2-7	TRBD2	CASSQARASGTYEQYF	TGCGCCAGCAGCCAAGCCAGGGCTAGCGGAACCTACGAGCAGTACTTC
TRBV19	.	TRBJ2-4	TRBD2	CASGLRSGGAGTKNIQYF	TGTGCCAGTGGGCTAAGGAGCGGGGGGGCCGGGACCAAAAACATTCAGTACTTC
TRBV19	.	TRBJ1-2	.	CASSIGRGYGYTF	TGTGCCAGTAGTATAGGTCGAGGCTATGGCTACACCTTC
TRBV25-1	.	TRBJ2-2	TRBD2	CASSRLAGGLGGELFF	TGTGCCAGCAGCAGGCTAGCGGGGGGTCTTGGCGGGGAGCTGTTTTTT
TRBV5-6	.	TRBJ2-1	TRBD1	CASSSGQWDEQFF	TGTGCCAGCAGCTCGGGACAGTGGGATGAGCAGTTCTTC
TRBV9	.	TRBJ1-2	TRBD1	CASSVSTGGGYGYTF	TGTGCCAGCAGCGTATCTACAGGGGGCGGCTATGGCTACACCTTC
TRBV12-5	.	TRBJ1-1	.	CASGLQNTEAFF	TGTGCTAGTGGTTTGCAGAACACTGAAGCTTTCTTT
TRBV4-3	.	TRBJ2-1	.	CASSHSDRGWNEQFF	TGCGCCAGCAGCCATTCGGACCGGGGGTGGAATGAGCAGTTCTTC
TRBV28	.	TRBJ1-5	.	CASSIDRSSNQPQHF	TGTGCCAGCAGTATAGACAGGAGTAGCAATCAGCCCCAGCATTTT
TRBV19	few	TRBJ2-5	TRBD2	CASSIYASGGQETQYF	TGTGCCAGTAGTATATACGCTAGCGGGGGACAAGAGACCCAGTACTTC